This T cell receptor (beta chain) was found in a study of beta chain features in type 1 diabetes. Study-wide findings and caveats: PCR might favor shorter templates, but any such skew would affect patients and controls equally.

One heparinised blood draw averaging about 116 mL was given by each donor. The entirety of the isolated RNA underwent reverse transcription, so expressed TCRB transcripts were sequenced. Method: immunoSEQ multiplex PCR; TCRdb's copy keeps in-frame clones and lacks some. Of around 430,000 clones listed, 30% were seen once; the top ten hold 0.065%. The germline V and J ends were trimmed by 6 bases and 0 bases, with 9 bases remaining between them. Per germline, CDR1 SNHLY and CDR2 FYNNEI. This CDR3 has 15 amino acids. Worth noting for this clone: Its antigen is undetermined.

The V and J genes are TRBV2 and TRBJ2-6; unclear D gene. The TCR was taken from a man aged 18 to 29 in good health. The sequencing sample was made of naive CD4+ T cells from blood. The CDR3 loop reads CASSEISSGANVLTF. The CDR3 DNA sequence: TGTGCCAGCAGCGAGATAAGCTCTGGGGCCAACGTCCTGACTTTC. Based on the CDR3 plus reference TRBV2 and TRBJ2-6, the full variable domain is EPEVTQTPSHQVTQMGQEVILRCVPISNHLYFYWYRQILGQKVEFLVSFYNNEISEKSEIFDDQFSVERPDGSNFTLKIRSTKLEDSAMYFCASSEISSGANVLTFGAGSRLTVL.